One and the same sample provided the 30 T cell receptor beta chains below, sequenced in a study of beta chain features in type 1 diabetes. Study-level results: Among all four CD4+ subsets, Type 1 diabetes patients had TCRB CDR3s that were moderately but significantly shorter.

Investigators reverse transcribed all isolated RNA, so they sequenced expressed TCRB transcripts. The method was immunoSEQ multiplex PCR; TCRdb's version includes in-frame clones alone and lacks a portion of them. This table has around 130,000 clones, around 10% appearing once. Their antigen targets remain unknown. Source material: central memory CD4+ T cells from blood. The receptors shown here come from a man in his thirties or forties with type 1 diabetes.

The CDR3 spells CASSQVNRQTEAFF. For the CDR3, the DNA is TGCGCCAGCAGCCAAGTCAATAGACAAACTGAAGCTTTCTTT. J is TRBJ1-1 and V is TRBV4-1; D remains unclear. Germline CDR1 MGHRA, CDR2 YSYEKL. The CDR3 totals 14 residues. V was cut by 1 base and J by 5 bases, with 11 bases left in between.

This clone was counted a few times. The chain carries TRBV7-9 and TRBJ1-1; D is ambiguous. Trimming removed 3 bases at V and 2 bases at J, with 4 bases between. The CDR3 extends over 12 amino acids. In germline, CDR1 is SEHNR, CDR2 FQNEAQ (reference sequence). CDR3 amino acids: CASSFYNTEAFF. CDR3 nucleotides: TGTGCCAGCAGCTTTTATAACACTGAAGCTTTCTTT. The full variable domain, its missing parts supplied by reference TRBV7-9 and TRBJ1-1, is DTGVSQNPRHKITKRGQNVTFRCDPISEHNRLYWYRQTLGQGPEFLTYFQNEAQLEKSRLLSDRFSAERPKGSFSTLEIQRTEQGDSAMYLCASSFYNTEAFFGQGTRLTVV.

This clone has just a few counts. This sample includes further DNA sequences coding for the same CDR3. The chain combines TRBV28 with TRBJ2-7, with TRBD1 identical over 9 bases. The CDR3 runs to 14 residues. The germline V gene encodes CDR1 MDHEN and CDR2 SYDVKM. V gave up 8 bases and J gave up 2 bases; unmatched junction bases: 7. As DNA, the CDR3 is TGTGCCAGCGGGGGGGGGACAGGGACCTACGAGCAGTACTTC. It encodes CASGGGTGTYEQYF.

In this sample, this clone turned up a few times. J is TRBJ1-2 and V is TRBV5-4; possible D gene TRBD1, 5 bases. Trimming left V 4 bases short and J 4 bases short, with 17 bases between. The CDR3 length is 15 residues. CDR1 is SGHNT, CDR2 YYREEE, per germline (reference sequence). The CDR3 is CASSVSGTSSYGYTF. In DNA form, the CDR3 reads TGTGCCAGCAGCGTGTCGGGGACTTCTTCCTATGGCTACACCTTC. The full variable domain, with the rest looked up from reference TRBV5-4 and TRBJ1-2, is ETGVTQSPTHLIKTRGQQVTLRCSSQSGHNTVSWYQQALGQGPQFIFQYYREEENGRGNFPPRFSGLQFPNYSSELNVNALELDDSALYLCASSVSGTSSYGYTFGSGTRLTVV.

The CDR3 DNA reads as TGTGCCAGCAGTGAAAGTGGGAGGGGCACCGGGGAGCTGTTTTTT. Translating gives CASSESGRGTGELFF. This chain uses TRBV2 with TRBJ2-2; 7 bases are shared with TRBD2. CDR3 length: 15 amino acids. Germline V gene data show CDR1 as SNHLY and CDR2 as FYNNEI. J gave up 4 bases and V 2 bases, and 4 bases lay outside the gene matches. Looking up the rest from reference TRBV2 and TRBJ2-2 gives the full variable domain: EPEVTQTPSHQVTQMGQEVILRCVPISNHLYFYWYRQILGQKVEFLVSFYNNEISEKSEIFDDQFSVERPDGSNFTLKIRSTKLEDSAMYFCASSESGRGTGELFFGEGSRLTVL.

This clone has at least ten counts. The chain recombines TRBV4-2 with TRBJ2-3; 9 bases fit TRBD2. J gave up 4 bases and V 2 bases, and 7 bases lay outside the gene matches. Germline values: CDR1 LGHNA, CDR2 YNFKEQ. The length of the CDR3 is 16 residues. The CDR3 spells CASSQRSGGLPDTQYF. CDR3 in DNA: TGTGCCAGCAGCCAAAGGAGCGGGGGGCTTCCAGATACGCAGTATTTT.

This clone was detected a few times. This chain joins TRBV5-4 and TRBJ1-3, with D possibly TRBD1 on 6 matching bases. Trimming pared 2 bases from V and 7 bases from J, leaving 10 bases between. CDR3 length: 13 amino acids. Germline CDR1 is SGHNT and CDR2 is YYREEE (reference sequence). CDR3 bases: TGTGCCAGCAGCTTAGCCCAGGGGAACACCATATATTTT. Residues: CASSLAQGNTIYF.

This clone showed up just a few times. The rearrangement joins TRBV27 to TRBJ2-1; a possible D gene is TRBD2 (7 bases). Germline lookup yields CDR1 MNHEY and CDR2 SMNVEV (reference sequence). Trimming left V 2 bases short and J 9 bases short, with 17 bases between. This CDR3 contains 15 residues. The CDR3 DNA reads as TGTGCCAGCAGTTTAGGGGGGGGGCTGTTCGGTGAGCAGTTCTTC. Translated: CASSLGGGLFGEQFF.

This chain uses TRBV4-1 with TRBJ1-4, with no clear D. Trimming pared 6 bases from V and 0 bases from J, leaving 17 bases between. This CDR3 region has 17 residues. Per germline, CDR1 MGHRA and CDR2 YSYEKL. The CDR3 DNA sequence: TGCGCCAGCAGACGGAGAGGATCTCTTGCAACTAATGAAAAACTGTTTTTT. Its protein is CASRRRGSLATNEKLFF.

This clone was observed at least ten times. Other DNA sequences in the sample encode the same CDR3. The chain has TRBV15 and TRBJ1-6, with a tentative D call TRBD1 (6 bases). Trimming removed 2 bases at V and 4 bases at J, with 6 bases between. In germline, CDR1 is LNHNV, CDR2 YYDKDF (reference sequence). The CDR3 totals 14 residues. In nucleotides, the CDR3 is TGTGCCACCAGCAGACAGGGGTATAATTCACCCCTCCACTTT. It codes for CATSRQGYNSPLHF.

The sample holds a few counts of this clone. V usage is TRBV10-3 and J usage is TRBJ2-6, with 9 bases that match TRBD1. The CDR3 contains 17 residues. Unmatched junction bases numbered 4, after V lost 4 bases and J lost 0 bases. The V gene's germline CDR1 is ENHRY and CDR2 SYGVKD. CDR3 residues: CAISGTGVYSGANVLTF. The CDR3 nucleotides read TGTGCCATCAGTGGGACAGGGGTCTACTCTGGGGCCAACGTCCTGACTTTC.

The rearrangement uses TRBV7-2 and TRBJ1-2; possible D gene TRBD1, 5 bases. Germline V lookup: CDR1 SGHTA, CDR2 FQGNSA. The CDR3 totals 13 residues. Trimming removed 5 bases at V and 0 bases at J, with 7 bases between. CDR3 DNA sequence: TGTGCCAGCAGCGTACAGGCTAACTATGGCTACACCTTC. Encoded protein: CASSVQANYGYTF.

In this sample, this clone turned up a few times. The CDR3 region has the DNA TGTGCCAGCAGCCAAGAAGGAGGCGGGTCGGGGGAGACCCAGTACTTC. Its translation: CASSQEGGGSGETQYF. The chain recombines TRBV4-2 with TRBJ2-5, with a possible D match to TRBD2 (5 bases). Deletions cut 0 bases from V and 5 bases from J, with 16 bases between. Germline assignment: CDR1 LGHNA and CDR2 YNFKEQ. This CDR3 is 16 amino acids long.

The chain has TRBV7-2 and TRBJ1-1, with 8 bases aligning to TRBD1. Germline V gives CDR1 SGHTA, CDR2 FQGNSA. The CDR3 consists of 14 residues. V lost 5 bases to trimming and J lost 5 bases; unmatched junction nucleotides: 7. The CDR3 DNA reads TGTGCCAGCAGCCTCACGACAGGGGAGACTGAAGCTTTCTTT. Encoded protein: CASSLTTGETEAFF.

This clone has only a few counts. This chain joins TRBV4-2 and TRBJ2-1; 8 bases are a match to TRBD2. Germline assignment: CDR1 LGHNA and CDR2 YNFKEQ. CDR3 length: 20 amino acids. V lost 1 base, J lost 7 bases, and 21 bases stayed unmatched. CDR3 DNA sequence: TGTGCCAGCAGCCAAGCTGTCCTACTCGGGGGGGCCCCTAGAATAAATGAGCAGTTCTTC. It specifies CASSQAVLLGGAPRINEQFF.

Only a few counts were recorded for this clone. V and J are TRBV9 and TRBJ2-5, with D perhaps matching TRBD2 (5 bases). Per germline, CDR1 SGDLS and CDR2 YYNGEE. The V end lost 4 bases, the J end lost 4 bases, and 11 bases lay between the germline ends. CDR3 length equals 13 residues. CDR3 protein: CASSSGVAETQYF. The CDR3 DNA reads TGTGCCAGCAGCTCCGGGGTCGCAGAGACCCAGTACTTC.

This clone has just a few counts. The rearrangement uses TRBV7-9 and TRBJ2-7, with no clear D. The CDR3 has 13 amino acids. Trimming removed 8 bases from V and 4 bases from J, with 15 bases in between. In germline, CDR1 is SEHNR, CDR2 FQNEAQ (reference sequence). In DNA form, the CDR3 reads TGTGCCAGCGGTCGGAACAGCTTATACGAGCAGTACTTC. It translates to CASGRNSLYEQYF.

This clone was found a few times. This sequence joins TRBV2 and TRBJ2-1; D unresolved. V was clipped by 7 bases and J by 8 bases, with 12 bases between them. This CDR3 spans 12 amino acids. Germline V gives CDR1 SNHLY, CDR2 FYNNEI. The CDR3 DNA reads as TGTGCCAGCACCGACTTAGCCGATGAGCAGTTCTTC. It is translated as CASTDLADEQFF.

Only a few counts were recorded for this clone. The chain recombines TRBV10-3 with TRBJ2-1, with TRBD2 matching over 7 bases. From germline, CDR1 is ENHRY and CDR2 SYGVKD. The length of the CDR3 is 18 residues. Trimming cost V 2 bases and J 4 bases; bases outside gene matches: 14. CDR3: CAISEATLGGISYNEQFF. The CDR3 coding sequence is TGTGCCATCAGTGAGGCCACCCTGGGGGGGATCTCTTACAATGAGCAGTTCTTC.

The chain carries TRBV5-6 and TRBJ1-2; TRBD1 agrees at 7 bases. CDR3 length: 14 amino acids. The V gene end was trimmed by 4 bases and the J gene end by 3 bases; junction bases not matched to a gene: 6. Germline values: CDR1 SGHDT, CDR2 YYEEEE. CDR3 residues: CASSPGQLHYGYTF. Here the CDR3 DNA reads TGTGCCAGCAGCCCGGGACAGCTACACTATGGCTACACCTTC. Variable domain in full (rest from reference TRBV5-6 and TRBJ1-2): DAGVTQSPTHLIKTRGQQVTLRCSPKSGHDTVSWYQQALGQGPQFIFQYYEEEERQRGNFPDRFSGHQFPNYSSELNVNALLLGDSALYLCASSPGQLHYGYTFGSGTRLTVV.

A few counts support this clone. CDR3 sequence: CASSSRAGESGYGYTF. The DNA for the CDR3 is TGTGCCAGCAGCTCACGAGCGGGGGAGTCGGGCTATGGCTACACCTTC. The rearrangement uses TRBV7-9 and TRBJ1-2; the D gene is possibly TRBD1 (5 bases). Germline V gives CDR1 SEHNR, CDR2 FQNEAQ (reference sequence). CDR3 length: 16 residues. V lost 4 bases and J lost 4, with 19 bases in between.

This clone was detected only a few times. The chain is built from TRBV30 and TRBJ2-3; 8 bases are a match to TRBD2. V lost 1 base to trimming and J lost 7 bases; unmatched junction nucleotides: 4. The germline V gene encodes CDR1 GTSNPN and CDR2 SVGIG (reference sequence). The CDR3 length is 13 residues. CDR3 DNA: TGTGCCTGGAGTGACGGGGGGGCTTATACGCAGTATTTT. Translation gives CAWSDGGAYTQYF.

The gene calls are TRBV2 and TRBJ2-7, with 7 bases lining up with TRBD2. Germline CDR1 reads SNHLY; CDR2 reads FYNNEI. V lost 6 bases and J lost 0; bases outside the gene matches: 5. The CDR3 contains 14 residues. CDR3 in DNA: TGTGCCAGCAGAGACGGGGAGGGCTCCTACGAGCAGTACTTC. Its translation is CASRDGEGSYEQYF.

In this sample, this clone turned up a few times. J is TRBJ2-2 and V is TRBV14; 8 nucleotides align to TRBD2. The junction had 4 bases not matched to a gene; V was cut back by 9 bases and J by 1 base. Germline V gene lookup returns CDR1 SGHDN and CDR2 FVKESK. The CDR3 runs to 14 residues. The CDR3 DNA reads TGTGCCAGTCAGCGGGGGCGGAACACCGGGGAGCTGTTTTTT. Translated, it gives CASQRGRNTGELFF.

This sequence joins TRBV5-3 and TRBJ1-2; maybe TRBD1 (6 bases). TRBV5-3 is reported as an ORF; its role is uncertain. V was cut by 0 bases and J by 6 bases, with 9 bases left in between. The CDR3 is 13 amino acids. The CDR3: CARSLVGANGYTF. The CDR3 nucleotides are TGTGCCAGAAGCTTGGTGGGGGCGAATGGCTACACCTTC.

The CDR3 DNA sequence: TGTGCCAGCGTCCAGACAGGGGGCTCCTACGAGCAGTACTTC. Translation gives CASVQTGGSYEQYF. The chain couples TRBV7-8 to TRBJ2-7, with 9 bases that match TRBD1. The length of the CDR3 is 14 residues. V gave up 8 bases and J gave up 0 bases; unmatched junction bases: 5. Germline V gene data show CDR1 as SGHVS and CDR2 as FQNEAQ.

The chain links TRBV2 to TRBJ2-5; 10 nucleotides line up with TRBD2. Unmatched junction bases numbered 5, after V lost 8 bases and J lost 5 bases. Germline V lookup: CDR1 SNHLY, CDR2 FYNNEI. CDR3 length: 13 residues. The CDR3 reads CASLASGGETQYF. In nucleotides, the CDR3 is TGTGCCAGCTTGGCTAGCGGGGGTGAGACCCAGTACTTC. Looking up the rest from reference TRBV2 and TRBJ2-5 gives the full variable domain: EPEVTQTPSHQVTQMGQEVILRCVPISNHLYFYWYRQILGQKVEFLVSFYNNEISEKSEIFDDQFSVERPDGSNFTLKIRSTKLEDSAMYFCASLASGGETQYFGPGTRLLVL.

The rearrangement uses TRBV14 and TRBJ1-4; no definite D call. Between the trimmed V and J ends, which lost 2 bases and 8 bases, there was a span of 6 bases. The CDR3 is 12 residues long. From germline, CDR1 is SGHDN and CDR2 FVKESK. This CDR3 is CASSQYREKLFF. The CDR3 DNA follows: TGTGCCAGCAGCCAATATCGGGAAAAACTGTTTTTT. Combining the CDR3 with reference TRBV14 and TRBJ1-4 gives the whole variable domain EAGVTQFPSHSVIEKGQTVTLRCDPISGHDNLYWYRRVMGKEIKFLLHFVKESKQDESGMPNNRFLAERTGGTYSTLKVQPAELEDSGVYFCASSQYREKLFFGSGTQLSVL.

This clone was seen only a few times. V gene TRBV18 combines with J gene TRBJ2-7, with a tentative D call TRBD1 (6 bases). The germline V and J ends were trimmed by 0 bases and 4 bases, with 10 bases remaining between them. Per germline, CDR1 KGHSH and CDR2 LQKENI. CDR3 size: 14 residues. The CDR3 is CASSPPNREYEQYF. The CDR3 coding sequence is TGTGCCAGCTCACCACCGAACAGGGAGTACGAGCAGTACTTC.

This clone was recorded a few times. The J gene is TRBJ1-1, the V gene TRBV19; 7 bases map to TRBD1. This CDR3 region has 14 residues. Germline CDR1 and CDR2: LNHDA and SQIVND (reference sequence). J lost 1 base, V lost 11 bases, and 10 bases had no gene match. The CDR3 DNA reads TGTGCCGCGACCGAGGGGGCCCAGAACACTGAAGCTTTCTTT. This translates into CAATEGAQNTEAFF.